These 9 T cell receptor beta chains were all obtained from the same sample, sequenced in a study of blood T cells in healthy people across ages. Using a J-beta primer mix together with a sample-barcoded 5' primer, a second PCR was run for roughly 6 to 11 cycles. TCRdb called the 5' RACE reads again in MiXCR, with one record for every CDR3 protein. The profile shows around 800,000 distinct CDR3 sequences, about a quarter of them singletons. The data also belong to a second study, concerning T cells of mothers and their children.

The sequencing input was blood. These receptors originate from a boy younger than 18 in good health.

The chain carries TRBV29-1 and TRBJ2-5; possibly TRBD1 or TRBD2 for D (5 bases each). Germline V gene data show CDR1 as SQVTM and CDR2 as ANQGSEA. This CDR3 has 12 amino acids. This CDR3 is CTMGRNQETQYF. The CDR3 nucleotides read TGCACGATGGGACGAAACCAAGAGACCCAGTACTTC.

The chain recombines TRBV3-1 with TRBJ1-4, with D hard to call. CDR1 is LGHDT, CDR2 YNNKEL, per germline (reference sequence). V was pared by 4 bases and J by 1 base, with 10 bases between. The CDR3 consists of 15 residues. CDR3 sequence reads: CASSPITGTNEKLFF. The CDR3 DNA is TGTGCCAGCAGCCCCATCACGGGAACTAATGAAAAACTGTTTTTT.

The J gene is TRBJ2-5, the V gene TRBV27; D may be TRBD2 (6 bases). The better agreement between TRBJ2-7 and the DNA end casts doubt on the J call. CDR1 and CDR2 from the germline V gene are MNHEY and SMNVEV (reference sequence). The CDR3 totals 16 residues. The CDR3 region is CASSPQRAGQMYEQYF. CDR3 bases: TGTGCCAGCAGTCCCCAGCGGGCAGGTCAAATGTACGAGCAGTACTTC.

The chain employs TRBV4-1 and TRBJ2-7, with 11 bases matching TRBD2. V lost 1 base to trimming and J lost 1 base; unmatched junction nucleotides: 3. CDR1 is MGHRA, CDR2 YSYEKL, per germline. This CDR3 has 16 amino acids. The CDR3 DNA reads as TGCGCCAGCAGCCAAGTAGCGGGGGGGCAATCCTACGAGCAGTACTTC. Residues: CASSQVAGGQSYEQYF.

V usage is TRBV3-1 and J usage is TRBJ2-7; D is uncertain. CDR1 and CDR2 (germline): LGHDT, YNNKEL (reference sequence). CDR3 length: 11 amino acids. V gave up 0 bases and J gave up 6 bases, with 3 bases separating them. The CDR3 bases are TGTGCCAGCAGCCAAGATAGCGAGCAGTACTTC. Translated: CASSQDSEQYF.

The chain carries TRBV3-1 and TRBJ1-6, with D hard to call. With 3 bases removed from V and 9 bases from J, the gap between germline ends came to 9 bases. The CDR3 extends over 13 amino acids. Germline CDR1 LGHDT, CDR2 YNNKEL (reference sequence). The CDR3 DNA is TGTGCCAGCAGCCAGGGCCGTCGTTCACCCCTCCACTTT. This codes for CASSQGRRSPLHF. The full variable domain, with the rest looked up from reference TRBV3-1 and TRBJ1-6, is DTAVSQTPKYLVTQMGNDKSIKCEQNLGHDTMYWYKQDSKKFLKIMFSYNNKELIINETVPNRFSPKSPDKAHLNLHINSLELGDSAVYFCASSQGRRSPLHFGNGTRLTVT.

The chain has TRBV12-3 or TRBV12-4 and TRBJ2-1; a weak D match, TRBD1 (6 bases). The J call may be wrong; the DNA end is better matched by TRBJ2-7. This CDR3 region has 15 residues. Here the CDR3 reads CASSFHAQGTYEQYF. CDR3 DNA: TGTGCCAGCAGCTTCCATGCCCAGGGGACCTACGAGCAGTACTTC.

As DNA, the CDR3 is TGTGCCAGCAGCTTAGATATTGAGGCCCAAGCTTTCTTT. It codes for CASSLDIEAQAFF. The rearrangement links TRBV11-2 to TRBJ1-1; D remains ambiguous. The CDR3 has 13 residues. CDR1 is SGHAT, CDR2 FQNNGV, per germline. Trimming removed 0 bases from V and 9 bases from J, with 11 bases in between.

The chain links TRBV10-3 to TRBJ1-4; a possible D gene is TRBD1 (5 bases). The length of the CDR3 is 14 residues. V lost 3 bases and J lost 5, with 10 bases in between. Per germline, CDR1 ENHRY and CDR2 SYGVKD. CDR3 DNA: TGTGCCATCAGTGAAGCGTCAGGGAATGAAAAACTGTTTTTT. Translating gives CAISEASGNEKLFF.